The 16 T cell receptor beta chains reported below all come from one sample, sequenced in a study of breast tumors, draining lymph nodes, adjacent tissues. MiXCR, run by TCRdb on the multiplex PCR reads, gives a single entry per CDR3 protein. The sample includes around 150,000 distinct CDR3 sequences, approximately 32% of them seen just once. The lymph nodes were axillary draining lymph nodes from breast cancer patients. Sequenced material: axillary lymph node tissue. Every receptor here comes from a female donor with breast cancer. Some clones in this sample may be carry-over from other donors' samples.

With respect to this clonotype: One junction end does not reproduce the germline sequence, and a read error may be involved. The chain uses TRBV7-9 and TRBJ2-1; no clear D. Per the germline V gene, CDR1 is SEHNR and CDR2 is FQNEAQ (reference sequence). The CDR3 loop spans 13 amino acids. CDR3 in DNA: TGCGCCAGCAGCTTAGGCCGAGGTATTGAGCAGTTCTTC. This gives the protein CASSLGRGIEQFF.

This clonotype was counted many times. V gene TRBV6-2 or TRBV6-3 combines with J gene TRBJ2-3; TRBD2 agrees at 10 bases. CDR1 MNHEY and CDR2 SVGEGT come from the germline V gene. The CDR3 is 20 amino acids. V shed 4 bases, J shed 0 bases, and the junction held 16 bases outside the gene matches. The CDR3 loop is CASSSPWVAGGLTSTDTQYF. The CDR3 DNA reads TGTGCCAGCAGTTCCCCTTGGGTAGCGGGGGGACTCACTAGCACAGATACGCAGTATTTT.

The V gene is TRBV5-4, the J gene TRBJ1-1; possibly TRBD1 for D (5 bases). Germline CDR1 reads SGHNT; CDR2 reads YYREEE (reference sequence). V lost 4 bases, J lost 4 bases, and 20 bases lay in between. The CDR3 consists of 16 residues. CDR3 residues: CASSGAGSRQGTEAFF. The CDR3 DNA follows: TGTGCCAGCAGCGGGGCGGGAAGTAGACAAGGCACTGAAGCTTTCTTT. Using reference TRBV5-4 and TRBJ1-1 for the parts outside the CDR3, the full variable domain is ETGVTQSPTHLIKTRGQQVTLRCSSQSGHNTVSWYQQALGQGPQFIFQYYREEENGRGNFPPRFSGLQFPNYSSELNVNALELDDSALYLCASSGAGSRQGTEAFFGQGTRLTVV.

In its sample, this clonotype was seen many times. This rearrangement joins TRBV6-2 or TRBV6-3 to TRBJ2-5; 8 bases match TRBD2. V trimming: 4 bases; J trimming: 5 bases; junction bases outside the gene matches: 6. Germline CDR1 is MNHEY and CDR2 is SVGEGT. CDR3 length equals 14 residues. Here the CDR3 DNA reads TGTGCCAGCAGTTGGGCGGGGGGCGGCGAGACCCAGTACTTC. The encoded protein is CASSWAGGGETQYF.

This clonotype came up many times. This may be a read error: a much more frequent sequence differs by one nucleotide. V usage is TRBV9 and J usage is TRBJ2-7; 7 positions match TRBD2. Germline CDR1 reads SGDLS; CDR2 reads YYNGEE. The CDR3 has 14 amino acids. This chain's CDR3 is CASSPQSGGYEQSF. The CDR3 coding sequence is TGTGCCAGCAGTCCACAGTCGGGAGGCTACGAGCAGTCCTTC.

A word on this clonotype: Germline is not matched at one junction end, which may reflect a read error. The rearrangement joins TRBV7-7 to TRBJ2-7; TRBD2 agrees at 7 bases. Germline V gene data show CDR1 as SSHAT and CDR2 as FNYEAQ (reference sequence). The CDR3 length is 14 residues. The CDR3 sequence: CASSRRGDGYEQYF. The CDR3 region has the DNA TGTGCTAGCAGCCGACGGGGGGACGGCTACGAGCAGTACTTC.

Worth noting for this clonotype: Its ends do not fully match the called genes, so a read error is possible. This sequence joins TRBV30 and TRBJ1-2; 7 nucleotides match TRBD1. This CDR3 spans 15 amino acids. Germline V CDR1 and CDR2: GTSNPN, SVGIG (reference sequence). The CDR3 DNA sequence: TGTGCCCGGAGTTGGTCCGGGACAGTCTCCTATGGCTACGCCTTC. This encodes CARSWSGTVSYGYAF.

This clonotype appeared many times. CDR3 protein: CAISESQLAGDEQYV. The CDR3 bases are TGTGCCATCAGTGAGTCGCAACTAGCGGGCGACGAGCAGTACGTC. J is TRBJ2-7 and V is TRBV10-3; 9 nucleotides agree with TRBD2. Germline loops: CDR1 ENHRY, CDR2 SYGVKD. The junction had 5 bases not matched to a gene; V was cut back by 0 bases and J by 5 bases. The CDR3 is 15 residues long.

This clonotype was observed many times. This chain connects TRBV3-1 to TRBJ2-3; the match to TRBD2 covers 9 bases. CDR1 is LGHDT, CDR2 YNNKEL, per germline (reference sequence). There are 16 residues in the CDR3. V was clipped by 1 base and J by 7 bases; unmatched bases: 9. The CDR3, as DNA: TGTGCCAGCAGCCAAGGACCGCGGGGGGGCCAGTATACGCAGTATTTT. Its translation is CASSQGPRGGQYTQYF.

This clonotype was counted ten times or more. The CDR3 spells CASSLILGFSSGNTIYF. The CDR3 region has the DNA TGTGCCAGCAGCTTAATTTTGGGTTTTAGCTCTGGAAACACCATATATTTT. The J gene is TRBJ1-3, the V gene TRBV11-2; D gene ambiguous. This CDR3 region has 17 residues. V lost 2 bases and J lost 0, with 14 bases in between. Germline lookup yields CDR1 SGHAT and CDR2 FQNNGV.

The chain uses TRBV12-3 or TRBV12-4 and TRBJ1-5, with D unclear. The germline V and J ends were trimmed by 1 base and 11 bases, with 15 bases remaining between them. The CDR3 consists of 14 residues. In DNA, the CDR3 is TGTGCCAGCAGTTTAGATGGGGAATCCAGTACCCAGCATTTT. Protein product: CASSLDGESSTQHF.

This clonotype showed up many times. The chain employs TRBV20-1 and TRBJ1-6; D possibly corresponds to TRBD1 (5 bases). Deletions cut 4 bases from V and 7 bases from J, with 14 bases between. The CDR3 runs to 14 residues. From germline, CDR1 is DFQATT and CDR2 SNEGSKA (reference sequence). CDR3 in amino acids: CSAKMTDMNSPLHF. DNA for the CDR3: TGCAGTGCTAAGATGACAGATATGAATTCACCCCTCCACTTT.

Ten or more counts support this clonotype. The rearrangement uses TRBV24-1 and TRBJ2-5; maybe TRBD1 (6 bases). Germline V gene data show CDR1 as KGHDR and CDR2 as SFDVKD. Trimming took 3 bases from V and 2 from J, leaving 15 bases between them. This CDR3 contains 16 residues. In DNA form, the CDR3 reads TGTGCCACCAGTGATCCGAGGGGGTATGTGCAAGAGACCCAGTACTTC. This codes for CATSDPRGYVQETQYF.

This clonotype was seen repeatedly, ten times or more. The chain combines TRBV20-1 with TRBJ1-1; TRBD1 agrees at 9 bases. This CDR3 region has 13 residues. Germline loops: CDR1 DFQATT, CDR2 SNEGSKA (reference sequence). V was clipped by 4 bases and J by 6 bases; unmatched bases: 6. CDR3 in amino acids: CSATTGTGPEAFF. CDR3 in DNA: TGCAGTGCTACAACCGGGACAGGGCCTGAAGCTTTCTTT.

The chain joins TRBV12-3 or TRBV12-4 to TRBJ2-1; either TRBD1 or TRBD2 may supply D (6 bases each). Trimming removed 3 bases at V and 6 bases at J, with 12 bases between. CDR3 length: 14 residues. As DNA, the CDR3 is TGTGCCAGCAGTTTCGCGAGGGGGGCCAATGAGCAGTTCTTC. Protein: CASSFARGANEQFF.

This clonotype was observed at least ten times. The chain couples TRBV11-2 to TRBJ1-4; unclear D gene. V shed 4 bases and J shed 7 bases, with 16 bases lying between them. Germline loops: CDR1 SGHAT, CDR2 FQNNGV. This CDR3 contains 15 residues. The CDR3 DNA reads TGTGCCAGCAGCTCGTCCGGGGTCGTGGCTGAAAAACTGTTTTTT. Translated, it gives CASSSSGVVAEKLFF.